These 17 T cell receptor beta chains were sequenced from one sample in a study of T-cell memory formation after mild COVID-19. Via MiXCR, TCRdb re-called the 5' RACE reads, giving one row per CDR3 protein. This sample has roughly 51,000 distinct CDR3 sequences, with 5.5% to 7.5% found just once. Specimen: PBMCs or a T cell subset sorted from them (not recorded which). Every receptor here comes from a man in his late teens or twenties who had mild COVID-19 (a few samples of this study predate the infection). Cell type and time point are not known.

This clonotype has only a few counts. J is TRBJ1-4 and V is TRBV7-9; 7 bases are shared with TRBD1. V dropped 1 base and J dropped 7; count of bases not matched to a gene: 3. Germline V gives CDR1 SEHNR, CDR2 FQNEAQ (reference sequence). The CDR3 is 14 residues long. This CDR3 reads CASSLDRGGEKLFF. CDR3 nucleotide sequence: TGTGCCAGCAGCTTAGACAGGGGCGGTGAAAAACTGTTTTTT.

The genes are TRBV2 and TRBJ2-7; a possible D gene is TRBD2 (6 bases). V lost 7 bases and J lost 2, with 18 bases in between. The CDR3 runs to 15 residues. CDR1 SNHLY and CDR2 FYNNEI come from the germline V gene. The CDR3 DNA reads as TGTGCCAGCAATCGGCCGGGACTGCCAACCTACGAGCAGTACTTC. Translation: CASNRPGLPTYEQYF.

This clonotype was seen a few times. The chain is built from TRBV4-3 and TRBJ2-7; either TRBD1 or TRBD2 may fit D (5 bases each). The ends were cut back, 3 bases at V and 4 bases at J, with 13 bases in the middle. The CDR3 covers 14 residues. Germline values: CDR1 LGHNA, CDR2 YSLEER. This CDR3 is CASSQSGPGYEQYF. The CDR3 region has the DNA TGCGCCAGCAGCCAGAGCGGCCCAGGGTACGAGCAGTACTTC.

This clonotype was observed a few times. CDR3 DNA sequence: TGTGCCAGCACCACAGGGCCAGGGGGGGAGCTGTTTTTT. Its protein is CASTTGPGGELFF. This chain links TRBV2 with TRBJ2-2, with D possibly TRBD1 on 6 matching bases. CDR1 is SNHLY, CDR2 FYNNEI, per germline. CDR3 size: 13 residues. V was cut by 7 bases and J by 8 bases, with 14 bases left in between.

This clonotype was detected only a few times. The chain is built from TRBV20-1 and TRBJ1-2; 8 positions agree with TRBD1. This CDR3 is built from 13 residues. V was pared by 4 bases and J by 8 bases, with 9 bases of the junction left unmatched. The V gene's germline CDR1 is DFQATT and CDR2 SNEGSKA (reference sequence). The CDR3 sequence: CSATSGTGSGYTF. CDR3 nucleotides: TGCAGTGCTACATCCGGGACAGGATCCGGCTACACCTTC.

This clonotype has a count of ten or more. V and J are TRBV6-6 and TRBJ2-3, with D possibly TRBD1 on 5 matching bases. Germline CDR1 MNHNY, CDR2 SVGAGI (reference sequence). This CDR3 comprises 13 residues. Trimming took 6 bases from V and 9 from J, leaving 16 bases between them. In DNA form, the CDR3 reads TGTGCCAGCAGCTCAGCGAGGACATCGACGCAGTATTTT. This gives the protein CASSSARTSTQYF.

This chain uses TRBV29-1 with TRBJ2-7; D gene uncertain. The germline V gene encodes CDR1 SQVTM and CDR2 ANQGSEA. The CDR3 spans 12 residues. V was trimmed by 4 bases and J by 6 bases, leaving 13 bases between them. This CDR3 reads CSVVGPSGEQYF. CDR3 nucleotide sequence: TGCAGCGTTGTTGGGCCTTCGGGCGAGCAGTACTTC.

Many counts were recorded for this clonotype. J is TRBJ2-4 and V is TRBV7-9; D not resolved. From germline, CDR1 is SEHNR and CDR2 FQNEAQ (reference sequence). The V and J ends lost 2 bases and 8 bases respectively, with 4 bases between them. CDR3 length equals 11 residues. The CDR3 DNA follows: TGTGCCAGCAGCTTATTGCACATTCAGTACTTC. Protein sequence: CASSLLHIQYF.

This clonotype was found many times. This chain links TRBV29-1 with TRBJ1-2, with 9 bases aligning to TRBD1. The length of the CDR3 is 11 residues. Germline V gene data show CDR1 as SQVTM and CDR2 as ANQGSEA. The V segment lost 4 bases and the J segment 6 bases; nucleotides outside the gene matches: 0. The CDR3 region is CSVGQGDGYTF. DNA for the CDR3: TGCAGCGTTGGACAGGGGGATGGCTACACCTTC.

The chain carries TRBV5-5 and TRBJ1-1; 10 bases line up with TRBD1. CDR1 SGHKS and CDR2 YYEKEE come from the germline V gene (reference sequence). Trimming at V came to 4 bases and at J to 0 bases, leaving 6 bases not matched to a gene. There are 16 residues in the CDR3. CDR3 sequence: CASSQDRGGMNTEAFF. DNA of the CDR3: TGTGCCAGCAGCCAGGACAGGGGGGGCATGAACACTGAAGCTTTCTTT. The variable domain in full, with the rest retrieved from reference TRBV5-5 and TRBJ1-1, is DAGVTQSPTHLIKTRGQQVTLRCSPISGHKSVSWYQQVLGQGPQFIFQYYEKEERGRGNFPDRFSARQFPNYSSELNVNALLLGDSALYLCASSQDRGGMNTEAFFGQGTRLTVV.

The chain links TRBV5-1 to TRBJ2-5; 9 nucleotides match TRBD1. This CDR3 has 14 residues. Germline trimming cut 3 bases from V and 4 bases from J; bases unmatched to any gene: 4. Looked up from germline, CDR1 is SGHRS and CDR2 is YFSETQ. This CDR3 reads CASSSGQGVETQYF. The CDR3, as DNA: TGCGCCAGCAGCTCGGGACAGGGTGTAGAGACCCAGTACTTC. Supplemented by reference TRBV5-1 and TRBJ2-5, the full variable domain reads KAGVTQTPRYLIKTRGQQVTLSCSPISGHRSVSWYQQTPGQGLQFLFEYFSETQRNKGNFPGRFSGRQFSNSRSEMNVSTLELGDSALYLCASSSGQGVETQYFGPGTRLLVL.

The V call is TRBV7-3, the J call TRBJ1-1; D gene unclear. The V end was cut by 10 bases, the J end by 4 bases, with 4 bases between. Germline V CDR1 and CDR2: SGHTA, FQGTGA. CDR3 length: 9 amino acids. CDR3 sequence (DNA): TGTGCCATTCTCACTGAAGCTTTCTTT. It codes for CAILTEAFF.

This clonotype was detected many times. The rearrangement links TRBV6-6 to TRBJ2-3; tentatively, D is TRBD1 or TRBD2 (6 bases each). This CDR3 contains 15 residues. V lost 7 bases and J lost 2, with 16 bases in between. The germline gives CDR1 MNHNY, CDR2 SVGAGI (reference sequence). CDR3 in amino acids: CASNHGGYTTDTQYF. The CDR3 DNA reads as TGTGCCAGCAACCACGGGGGCTACACCACAGATACGCAGTATTTT.

The chain links TRBV12-3 or TRBV12-4 to TRBJ2-7; no definite D call. V was cut by 3 bases and J by 0 bases, with 6 bases left in between. This CDR3 comprises 13 residues. CDR3 nucleotides: TGTGCCAGCAGTTTGTGGGGCTCCTACGAGCAGTACTTC. It encodes CASSLWGSYEQYF.

This clonotype came up a few times. The chain carries TRBV6-5 and TRBJ2-7, with a tentative D call TRBD2 (5 bases). Germline V lookup: CDR1 MNHEY, CDR2 SVGAGI. The CDR3 runs 14 residues. Trimming cost V 5 bases and J 6 bases, with 17 bases left between them. The CDR3 protein is CASSRLSAGSEQYF. Here the CDR3 DNA reads TGTGCCAGCAGTCGATTGTCCGCGGGTTCCGAGCAGTACTTC.

This clonotype was detected ten times or more. The J gene is TRBJ1-6, the V gene TRBV5-4; the D gene is possibly TRBD1 (5 bases). Germline V gene data show CDR1 as SGHNT and CDR2 as YYREEE (reference sequence). This CDR3 is 14 amino acids long. Between the trimmed V and J ends, which lost 5 bases and 8 bases, there was a span of 14 bases. The CDR3 DNA follows: TGTGCCAGCAGTTCTCAGGTGGGACATTCACCCCTCCACTTT. It is translated as CASSSQVGHSPLHF.

In this sample, this clonotype turned up a few times. The chain is built from TRBV19 and TRBJ1-1, with D possibly being TRBD1 (6 bases). Germline V gives CDR1 LNHDA, CDR2 SQIVND (reference sequence). This CDR3 region has 16 residues. V lost 6 bases and J lost 1, with 18 bases in between. DNA of the CDR3: TGTGCCAGTAGATTAACATATGACAGGAGGAACACTGAAGCTTTCTTT. It codes for CASRLTYDRRNTEAFF.